The rows below give T cell receptor beta chains drawn from one sample of a study of low-dose radiotherapy and immunotherapy resistance in tumors. TCRdb ran MiXCR on the reads and lists one entry per CDR3 protein. The sample has approximately 89,000 distinct CDR3 sequences; approximately 19% are singletons. The sequencing here drew on PBMCs, taken before treatment. These receptors originate from a male donor with prostate cancer. Each CDR3 is given with its conserved first and last residue. A D gene is named only where the DNA matches it firmly. A row's size may be missing; if present it is once, few, many or a size class.

>TRBV6-6|many|NA|TRBJ2-7
TGTGCCAGCAGTTACACCCGGGACCCCTACGAGCAGTACTTC
CASSYTRDPYEQYF
>TRBV5-1|many|NA|TRBJ2-2
TGCGCCAGCAGCTTGGTTGGCAGAAAGAACACCGGGGAGCTGTTTTTT
CASSLVGRKNTGELFF
>TRBV19|many|NA|TRBJ1-3
TGTGCCAGTAGTAAAGCAGGGGCGAGCTCTGGAAACACCATATATTTT
CASSKAGASSGNTIYF
>TRBV7-2|NA|NA|TRBJ2-5
TGTGCCAGCACTCTACCCACAGGGCCAGAGACCCAGTACTTC
CASTLPTGPETQYF
>TRBV7-2|many|NA|TRBJ2-7
TGTGCCAGCAGCTCCTCCGGGCCAATGGTGGGCGAGCAGTACTTC
CASSSSGPMVGEQYF
>TRBV20-1|many|NA|TRBJ2-1
TGCAGTGCTAGAGAGATGGGAAGTGGCTTGGGGTTCAATGAGCAGTTCTTC
CSAREMGSGLGFNEQFF
>TRBV9|NA|NA|TRBJ2-7
TGTGCCAGCAGCGTAGCAGGGAATGGGGCCTACGAGCAGTACTTC
CASSVAGNGAYEQYF
>TRBV4-1|many|NA|TRBJ2-7
TGCGCCAGCAGCTCCGGGACAGCGGGAGTGGACACCTACGAGCAGTACTTC
CASSSGTAGVDTYEQYF
>TRBV4-1|NA|TRBD2|TRBJ2-5
TGCGCCAGCAGCCCCCGAGTGGGACTAGCGGGGGAGACCCAGTACTTC
CASSPRVGLAGETQYF
>TRBV19|many|TRBD1|TRBJ1-2
TGTGCCAGTAGTATAGGACAGGGGTGGAACTATGGCTACACCTTC
CASSIGQGWNYGYTF
>TRBV5-1|many|NA|TRBJ2-1
TGCGCCAGCATTGAGGAGGGAGTCGACAATGAGCAGTTCTTC
CASIEEGVDNEQFF
>TRBV12-3/TRBV12-4|few|NA|TRBJ1-4
TGTGCCAGCAGTTTCGTGGATGAAAAACTGTTTTTT
CASSFVDEKLFF
>TRBV2|NA|TRBD1|TRBJ1-6
TGTGCCAGCAGGGGACAGGATGGTTCACCCCTCCACTTT
CASRGQDGSPLHF
>TRBV7-9|many|TRBD2|TRBJ2-1
TGTGCCAGCACCGAAATGATAGCGGGAGCCGGCTATGAGCAGTTCTTC
CASTEMIAGAGYEQFF
>TRBV3-1|many|TRBD2|TRBJ2-1
TGTGCCAGCAGCCAAGTGTCGGGGATAGCGGGAGATGAGCAGTTCTTC
CASSQVSGIAGDEQFF
>TRBV3-1|NA|TRBD2|TRBJ2-1
TGTGCCAGCAGTTGGACTAGCGGGTACAATGAGCAGTTCTTC
CASSWTSGYNEQFF
>TRBV29-1|many|NA|TRBJ2-7
TGCAGCGTTGAAGGACAGGCCTACGAGCAGTACTTC
CSVEGQAYEQYF
>TRBV4-3|many|TRBD2|TRBJ2-4
TGCGCCAGCAGCCAAGATTGGTCTAGCGGGGGGGGAAACATTCAGTACTTC
CASSQDWSSGGGNIQYF
>TRBV19|many|NA|TRBJ2-3
TGTGCCAGTCTACAGGGAAGTACCGATAATACGCAGTATTTT
CASLQGSTDNTQYF
>TRBV7-2|many|NA|TRBJ1-5
TGTGCCAGCAGCTTACACAGGGCCAGCAATCAGCCCCAGCATTTT
CASSLHRASNQPQHF
>TRBV12-3/TRBV12-4|many|NA|TRBJ2-3
TGTGCCAGCAGGGACAGCGGAGCCTATACGCAGTATTTT
CASRDSGAYTQYF
>TRBV6-2/TRBV6-3|few|NA|TRBJ1-2
TGTGCCTCATGTCCTACAGGGATCTATGGCTACACCTTC
CASCPTGIYGYTF
>TRBV2|many|TRBD2|TRBJ2-5
TGTGCCAGCAGTGAGTTTCGGACTAGCGGGAAAGAGACCCAGTACTTC
CASSEFRTSGKETQYF
>TRBV6-2/TRBV6-3|NA|NA|TRBJ1-6
TGTGCGAGCAACCCCGGACAGTTGTCCGCCATCCTCCACTTT
CASNPGQLSAILHF
>TRBV5-4|NA|TRBD2|TRBJ2-5
TGTGCCAGCAGGGGTGATCTAGCGGGGCAAGAGACCCAGTACTTC
CASRGDLAGQETQYF
>TRBV6-2/TRBV6-3|NA|NA|TRBJ2-6
TGTGCCAGCAGGGTGACAGGCCTGGGTGGGGCCAACGTCCTGACTTTC
CASRVTGLGGANVLTF
>TRBV5-1|many|TRBD1|TRBJ1-1
TGCGCCAGCAGCTGGAACAGGGGGAACACTGAAGCTTTCTTT
CASSWNRGNTEAFF
>TRBV20-1|few|NA|TRBJ1-3
TGCAGTGCTAGCCCAGGGGCGGGAAACACCATATATTTT
CSASPGAGNTIYF
>TRBV30|many|TRBD1|TRBJ1-2
TGTGCCTGGACCACAGGGGGCTCCACCTATGGCTACACCTTC
CAWTTGGSTYGYTF
>TRBV5-4|NA|NA|TRBJ2-1
TGTGCCAGCAGCTGGGTCCGGGCCCCGCAGTTCTTC
CASSWVRAPQFF
>TRBV11-3|many|TRBD2|TRBJ2-1
TGTGCCAGCAGCTTGAGCTGGGGACTAGCGGACTACAATGAGCAGTTCTTC
CASSLSWGLADYNEQFF
>TRBV7-2|many|TRBD2|TRBJ2-7
TGTGCCAGCAGCATAGCGGGACCGACCTACGAGCAGTACTTC
CASSIAGPTYEQYF
>TRBV12-5|many|NA|TRBJ1-6
TGTGCTAGTGGAACGGGACTTCCCGGGAATTCACCCCTCCACTTT
CASGTGLPGNSPLHF
>TRBV6-2/TRBV6-3|many|NA|TRBJ2-5
TGTGCCAGCAGTTACCAGTTTGGGGATGTCGGTGTGCAAGAGACCCAGTACTTC
CASSYQFGDVGVQETQYF
>TRBV28|few|NA|TRBJ2-1
TGTGCCAGCAGATTCGGCCGGGCGGTCTACAATGAGCAGTTCTTC
CASRFGRAVYNEQFF
>TRBV7-8|many|NA|TRBJ1-1
TGTGCCAGCAGCTCCCCGCCTTGGAACACTGAAGCTTTCTTT
CASSSPPWNTEAFF